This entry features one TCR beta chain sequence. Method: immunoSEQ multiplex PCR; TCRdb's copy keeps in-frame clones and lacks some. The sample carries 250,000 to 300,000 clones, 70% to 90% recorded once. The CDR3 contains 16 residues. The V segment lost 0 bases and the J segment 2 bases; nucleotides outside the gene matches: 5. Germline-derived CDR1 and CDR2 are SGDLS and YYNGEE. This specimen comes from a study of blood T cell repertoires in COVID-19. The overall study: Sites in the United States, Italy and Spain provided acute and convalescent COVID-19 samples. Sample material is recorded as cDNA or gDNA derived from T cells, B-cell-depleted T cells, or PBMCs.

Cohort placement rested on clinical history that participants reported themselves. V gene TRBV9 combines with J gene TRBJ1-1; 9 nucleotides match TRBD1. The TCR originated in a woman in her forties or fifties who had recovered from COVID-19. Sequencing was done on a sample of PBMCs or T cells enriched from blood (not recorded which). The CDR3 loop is CASSVGGTGLNTEAFF. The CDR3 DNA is TGTGCCAGCAGCGTAGGCGGGACAGGGCTTAACACTGAAGCTTTCTTT. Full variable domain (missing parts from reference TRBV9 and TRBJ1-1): DSGVTQTPKHLITATGQRVTLRCSPRSGDLSVYWYQQSLDQGLQFLIQYYNGEERAKGNILERFSAQQFPDLHSELNLSSLELGDSALYFCASSVGGTGLNTEAFFGQGTRLTVV.